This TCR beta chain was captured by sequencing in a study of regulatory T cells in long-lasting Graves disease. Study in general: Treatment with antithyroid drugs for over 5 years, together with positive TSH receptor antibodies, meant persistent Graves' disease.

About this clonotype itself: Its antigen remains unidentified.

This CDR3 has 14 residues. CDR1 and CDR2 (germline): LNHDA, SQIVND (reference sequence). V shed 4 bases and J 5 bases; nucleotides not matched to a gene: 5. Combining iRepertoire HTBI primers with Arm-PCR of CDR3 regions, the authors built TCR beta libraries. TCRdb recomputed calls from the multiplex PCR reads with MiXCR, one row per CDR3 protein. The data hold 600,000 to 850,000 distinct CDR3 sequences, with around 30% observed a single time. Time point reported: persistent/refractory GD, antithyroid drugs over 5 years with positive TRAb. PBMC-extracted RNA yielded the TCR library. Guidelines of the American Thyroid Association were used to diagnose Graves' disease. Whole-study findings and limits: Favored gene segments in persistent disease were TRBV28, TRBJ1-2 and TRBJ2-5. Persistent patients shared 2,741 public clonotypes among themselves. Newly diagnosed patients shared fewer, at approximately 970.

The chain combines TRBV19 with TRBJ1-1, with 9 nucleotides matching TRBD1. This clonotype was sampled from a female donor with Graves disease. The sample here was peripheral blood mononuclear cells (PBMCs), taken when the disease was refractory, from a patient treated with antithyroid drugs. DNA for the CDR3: TGTGCCAGTAGTAACAGACAGGGGGTGACTGAAGCTTTCTTT. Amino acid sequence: CASSNRQGVTEAFF.